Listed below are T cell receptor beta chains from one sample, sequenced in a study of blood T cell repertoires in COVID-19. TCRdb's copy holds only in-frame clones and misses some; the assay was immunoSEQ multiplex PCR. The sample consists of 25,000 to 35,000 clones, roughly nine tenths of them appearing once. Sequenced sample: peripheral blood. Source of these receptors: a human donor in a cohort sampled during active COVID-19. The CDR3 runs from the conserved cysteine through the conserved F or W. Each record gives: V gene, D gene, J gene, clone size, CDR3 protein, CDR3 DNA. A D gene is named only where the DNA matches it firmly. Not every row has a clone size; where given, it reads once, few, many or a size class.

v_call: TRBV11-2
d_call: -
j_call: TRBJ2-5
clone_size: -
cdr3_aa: CASSLARRLQETQYF
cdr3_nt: TGTGCCAGCAGCTTAGCTCGGCGGCTCCAAGAGACCCAGTACTTC

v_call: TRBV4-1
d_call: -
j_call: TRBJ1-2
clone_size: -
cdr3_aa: CASSHTGLDGGYTF
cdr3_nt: TGCGCCAGCAGCCACACAGGGCTAGATGGAGGCTACACCTTC

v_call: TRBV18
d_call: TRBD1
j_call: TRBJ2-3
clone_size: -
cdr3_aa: CASSPLWDRGTDTQYF
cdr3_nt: TGTGCCAGCTCACCACTTTGGGACAGGGGTACAGATACGCAGTATTTT

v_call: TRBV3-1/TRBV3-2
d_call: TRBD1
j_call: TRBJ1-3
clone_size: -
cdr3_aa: CASSQLGQGNTIYF
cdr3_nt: TGTGCCAGCAGCCAATTGGGACAGGGAAACACCATATATTTT

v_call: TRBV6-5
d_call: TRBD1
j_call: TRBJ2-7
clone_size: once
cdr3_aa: CASSYSMGTGAYEQYF
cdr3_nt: TGTGCCAGCAGTTACTCGATGGGGACAGGGGCCTACGAGCAGTACTTC

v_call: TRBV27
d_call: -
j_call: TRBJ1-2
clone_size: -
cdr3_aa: CASSLSPGVYGYTF
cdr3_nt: TGTGCCAGCAGTTTATCGCCCGGGGTCTATGGCTACACCTTC

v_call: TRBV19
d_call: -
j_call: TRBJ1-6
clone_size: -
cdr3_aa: CASSPTAKSSYNSPLHF
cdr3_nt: TGTGCCAGTAGTCCCACCGCGAAGAGCTCCTATAATTCACCCCTCCACTTT

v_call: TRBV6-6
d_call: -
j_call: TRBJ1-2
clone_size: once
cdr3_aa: CASSPRSPRGPSNYGYTF
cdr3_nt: TGTGCCAGCAGTCCGAGGAGCCCCAGGGGACCTTCTAACTATGGCTACACCTTC

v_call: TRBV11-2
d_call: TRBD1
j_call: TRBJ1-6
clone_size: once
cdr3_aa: CASSQGTVASPLHF
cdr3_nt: TGTGCCAGCAGCCAAGGGACAGTGGCCTCACCCCTCCACTTT

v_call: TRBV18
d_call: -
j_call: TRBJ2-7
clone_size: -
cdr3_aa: CASSPTASYEQYF
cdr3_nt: TGTGCCAGCTCGCCGACAGCCTCCTACGAGCAGTACTTC

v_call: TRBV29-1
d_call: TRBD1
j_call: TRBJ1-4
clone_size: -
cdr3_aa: CSVGDRNEKLFF
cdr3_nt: TGCAGCGTAGGGGACAGGAATGAAAAACTGTTTTTT

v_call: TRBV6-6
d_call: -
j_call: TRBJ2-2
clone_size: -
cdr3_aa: CASRPGQNTGELFF
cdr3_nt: TGTGCCAGCAGACCGGGACAGAACACCGGGGAGCTGTTTTTT

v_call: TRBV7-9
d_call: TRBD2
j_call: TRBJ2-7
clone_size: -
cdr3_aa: CASSLGGTYEQYF
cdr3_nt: TGTGCCAGCAGCTTGGGAGGGACCTACGAGCAGTACTTC

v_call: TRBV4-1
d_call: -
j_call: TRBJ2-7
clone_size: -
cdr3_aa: CASSTDYPSSYEQYF
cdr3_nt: TGCGCCAGCAGCACGGACTACCCGAGCTCCTACGAGCAGTACTTC

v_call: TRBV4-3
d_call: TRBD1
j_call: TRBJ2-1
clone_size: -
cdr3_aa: CASSQDGGRGRNEQFF
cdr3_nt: TGCGCCAGCAGCCAAGATGGGGGCAGGGGGCGAAATGAGCAGTTCTTC

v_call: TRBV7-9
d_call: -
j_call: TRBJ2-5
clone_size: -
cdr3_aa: CASRGSRFGFMETQYF
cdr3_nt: TGTGCCAGCAGAGGATCGCGGTTCGGGTTTATGGAGACCCAGTACTTC

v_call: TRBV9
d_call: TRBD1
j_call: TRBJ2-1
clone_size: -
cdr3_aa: CASSPRTGSFTGYNEQFF
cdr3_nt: TGTGCCAGCAGCCCCCGGACAGGATCATTTACGGGATACAATGAGCAGTTCTTC